A single sample gave rise to the 11 T cell receptor beta chains below, sequenced in a study of siplizumab effects on memory and regulatory T cells. Sequencing used immunoSEQ multiplex PCR; TCRdb keeps in-frame clones, though not all of them. The repertoire holds more than 85,000 clones, with around nine tenths as singletons. Input material: CD4+ T cells sorted from blood. These receptors were obtained from a human donor in good health.

The genes are TRBV28 and TRBJ2-6, with TRBD2 identical over 7 bases. This CDR3 region has 15 residues. The junction had 0 bases not matched to a gene; V was cut back by 2 bases and J by 2 bases. CDR1 and CDR2 (germline): MDHEN, SYDVKM. In DNA form, the CDR3 reads TGTGCCAGCAGTTTAGGGGGGGCTGGGGCCAACGTCCTGACTTTC. This codes for CASSLGGAGANVLTF.

This chain connects TRBV5-1 to TRBJ1-1, with TRBD1 identical over 7 bases. The CDR3 has 12 amino acids. Germline CDR1 is SGHRS and CDR2 is YFSETQ. V lost 4 bases to trimming and J lost 6 bases; unmatched junction nucleotides: 3. The CDR3 sequence is CASSPDRAEAFF. For the CDR3, the DNA is TGCGCCAGCAGCCCAGACAGGGCTGAAGCTTTCTTT.

This sequence joins TRBV5-1 and TRBJ2-2; D not resolved. This CDR3 is 15 amino acids long. Germline V CDR1 and CDR2: SGHRS, YFSETQ. Trimming removed 5 bases from V and 1 base from J, with 12 bases in between. Written as DNA, the CDR3 is TGCGCCAGCAGACTAAGACTGATGAACACCGGGGAGCTGTTTTTT. It encodes CASRLRLMNTGELFF.

The rearrangement joins TRBV18 to TRBJ1-1, with D perhaps matching TRBD1 (5 bases). Trimming pared 3 bases from V and 2 bases from J, leaving 10 bases between. The CDR3 is made up of 14 amino acids. Germline-derived CDR1 and CDR2 are KGHSH and LQKENI. Here the CDR3 DNA reads TGTGCCAGCTCACCGGGGCGGAGCAACACTGAAGCTTTCTTT. Its protein product is CASSPGRSNTEAFF.

This rearrangement joins TRBV4-1 to TRBJ1-1; D uncertain. Germline V gene sequence: CDR1 MGHRA, CDR2 YSYEKL. Trimming took off 5 bases at V and 6 bases at J, with 13 bases between the two ends. The CDR3 runs 13 residues. In DNA, the CDR3 is TGCGCCAGCAGCAAAGGATCCGGGGCTGAAGCTTTCTTT. As protein: CASSKGSGAEAFF.

The chain links TRBV2 to TRBJ2-5, with D perhaps TRBD2 (5 bases). The CDR3 contains 11 residues. V was pared by 2 bases and J by 10 bases, with 8 bases between. Germline CDR1 reads SNHLY; CDR2 reads FYNNEI. CDR3 coding DNA: TGTGCCAGCAGTGAAATGGGGAGCCAGTACTTC. Protein: CASSEMGSQYF.

The chain has TRBV14 and TRBJ2-1; TRBD2 aligns across 11 bases. Germline V CDR1 and CDR2: SGHDN, FVKESK. The CDR3 is 17 amino acids. V dropped 3 bases and J dropped 5; count of bases not matched to a gene: 9. The CDR3 here is CASSQPTSGRMDNEQFF. Written as DNA, the CDR3 is TGTGCCAGCAGCCAGCCCACTAGCGGGAGAATGGACAATGAGCAGTTCTTC.

This rearrangement joins TRBV4-1 to TRBJ2-5; 8 nucleotides match TRBD2. This CDR3 region has 17 residues. Germline CDR1 is MGHRA and CDR2 is YSYEKL. V shed 0 bases, J shed 5 bases, and the junction held 11 bases outside the gene matches. The CDR3 DNA reads TGCGCCAGCAGCCAAGACCCAACTAGCGGCCATTCGGAGACCCAGTACTTC. The encoded protein is CASSQDPTSGHSETQYF.

The chain is built from TRBV19 and TRBJ2-2, with no clear D. CDR3 length: 13 residues. The germline gives CDR1 LNHDA, CDR2 SQIVND (reference sequence). V was trimmed by 8 bases and J by 2 bases, leaving 9 bases between them. The CDR3 protein is CASGGYNTGELFF. CDR3 nucleotide sequence: TGTGCCAGTGGCGGCTATAACACCGGGGAGCTGTTTTTT.

The chain links TRBV5-1 to TRBJ1-6; D might be TRBD1 (5 bases). The CDR3 runs 16 residues. V was clipped by 3 bases and J by 10 bases, with 20 bases between them. From germline, CDR1 is SGHRS and CDR2 YFSETQ. The CDR3 DNA reads TGCGCCAGCAGCTCACAACTTTCAGGGTTTCGATCACCCCTCCACTTT. It yields the protein CASSSQLSGFRSPLHF.

This chain uses TRBV6-1 with TRBJ1-4; tentative D call: TRBD1 (5 bases). Trimming removed 8 bases at V and 8 bases at J, with 15 bases between. Germline V gene lookup returns CDR1 MNHNS and CDR2 SASEGT. This CDR3 spans 13 amino acids. CDR3 DNA sequence: TGTGCCAGCTTTTCAGGGAAGAACGAAAAACTGTTTTTT. Its protein is CASFSGKNEKLFF.